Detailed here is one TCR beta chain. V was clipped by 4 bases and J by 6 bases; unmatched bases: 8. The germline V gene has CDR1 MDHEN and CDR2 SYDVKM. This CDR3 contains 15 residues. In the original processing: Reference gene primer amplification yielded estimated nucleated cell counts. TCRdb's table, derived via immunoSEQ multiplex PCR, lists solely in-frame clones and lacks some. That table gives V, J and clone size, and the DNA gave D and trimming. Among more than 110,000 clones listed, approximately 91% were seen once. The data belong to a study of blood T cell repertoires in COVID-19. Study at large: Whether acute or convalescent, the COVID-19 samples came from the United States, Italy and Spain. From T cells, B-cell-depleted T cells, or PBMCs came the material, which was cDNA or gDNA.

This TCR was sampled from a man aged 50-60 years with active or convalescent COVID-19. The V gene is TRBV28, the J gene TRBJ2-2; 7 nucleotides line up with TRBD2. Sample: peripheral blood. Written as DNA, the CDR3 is TGTGCCAGCAGTTCGGCCGGGACTACCGCCGGGGAGCTGTTTTTT. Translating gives CASSSAGTTAGELFF.